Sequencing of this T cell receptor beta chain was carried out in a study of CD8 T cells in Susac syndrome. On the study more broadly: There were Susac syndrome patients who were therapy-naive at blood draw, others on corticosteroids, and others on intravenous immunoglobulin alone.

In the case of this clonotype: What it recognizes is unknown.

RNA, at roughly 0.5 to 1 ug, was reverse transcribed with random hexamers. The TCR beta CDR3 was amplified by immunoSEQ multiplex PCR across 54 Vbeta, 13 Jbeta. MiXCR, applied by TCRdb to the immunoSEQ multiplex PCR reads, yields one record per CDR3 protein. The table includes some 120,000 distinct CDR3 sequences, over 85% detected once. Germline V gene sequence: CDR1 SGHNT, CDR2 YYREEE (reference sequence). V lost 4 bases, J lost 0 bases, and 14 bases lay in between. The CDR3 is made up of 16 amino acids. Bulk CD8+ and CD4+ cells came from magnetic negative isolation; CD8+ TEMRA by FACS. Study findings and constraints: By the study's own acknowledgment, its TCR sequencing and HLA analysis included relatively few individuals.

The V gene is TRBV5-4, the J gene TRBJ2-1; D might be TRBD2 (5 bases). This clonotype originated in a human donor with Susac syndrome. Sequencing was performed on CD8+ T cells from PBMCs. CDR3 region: CASSGVEGSSYNEQFF. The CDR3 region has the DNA TGTGCCAGCAGCGGGGTTGAGGGAAGCTCCTACAATGAGCAGTTCTTC.